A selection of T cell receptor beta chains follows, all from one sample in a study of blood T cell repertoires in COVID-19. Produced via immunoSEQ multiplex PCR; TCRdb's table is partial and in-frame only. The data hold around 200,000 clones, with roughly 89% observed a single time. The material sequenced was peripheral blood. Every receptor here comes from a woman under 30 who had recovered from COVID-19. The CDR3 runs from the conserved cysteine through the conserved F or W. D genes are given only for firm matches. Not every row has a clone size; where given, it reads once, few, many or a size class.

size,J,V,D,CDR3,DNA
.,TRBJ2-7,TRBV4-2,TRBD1,CASSQSRQGGEQYF,TGTGCCAGCAGCCAGTCCCGACAGGGGGGGGAGCAGTACTTC
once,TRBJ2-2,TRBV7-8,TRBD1,CASSSSGTGGIGELFF,TGTGCCAGCAGCTCATCCGGGACAGGGGGTATCGGGGAGCTGTTTTTT
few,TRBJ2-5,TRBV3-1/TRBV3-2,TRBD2,CASTPGREPETQYF,TGTGCCAGCACCCCCGGGCGGGAGCCGGAGACCCAGTACTTC
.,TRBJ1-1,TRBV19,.,CASTWAGGTEAFF,TGTGCCAGTACCTGGGCGGGGGGGACTGAAGCTTTCTTT
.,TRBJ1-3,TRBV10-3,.,CAISVGPRDGNTIYF,TGTGCCATCAGTGTAGGGCCCAGGGATGGAAACACCATATATTTT
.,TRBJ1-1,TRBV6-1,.,CASSDDAGGTEAFF,TGTGCCAGCAGTGATGATGCGGGTGGCACTGAAGCTTTCTTT
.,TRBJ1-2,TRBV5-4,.,CASSTAGTHYGYTF,TGTGCCAGCAGCACCGCCGGGACACACTATGGCTACACCTTC
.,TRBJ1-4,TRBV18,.,CASSPKRLGELFF,TGTGCCAGCTCACCCAAACGACTGGGAGAGCTGTTTTTT
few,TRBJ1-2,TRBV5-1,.,CASRPDMLDGYTF,TGCGCCAGCAGGCCGGACATGCTTGATGGCTACACCTTC
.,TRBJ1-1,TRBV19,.,CASSTQGGNTEAFF,TGTGCCAGTAGTACCCAGGGAGGAAACACTGAAGCTTTCTTT
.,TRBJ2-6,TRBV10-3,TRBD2,CAISAGGSGANVLTF,TGTGCCATCAGTGCGGGGGGTTCTGGGGCCAACGTCCTGACTTTC
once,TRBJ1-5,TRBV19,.,CASKWQGNQPQHF,TGTGCCAGTAAGTGGCAGGGGAATCAGCCCCAGCATTTT
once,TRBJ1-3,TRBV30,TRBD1,CAWSAGGVHSGNTIYF,TGTGCCTGGAGTGCAGGGGGAGTACATTCTGGAAACACCATATATTTT
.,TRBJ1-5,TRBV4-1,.,CASSQSPGQPQHF,TGCGCCAGCAGCCAGAGTCCGGGACAGCCCCAGCATTTT
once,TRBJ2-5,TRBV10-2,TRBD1,CASSEPGTVQETQYF,TGCGCCAGCAGTGAGCCCGGGACAGTCCAAGAGACCCAGTACTTC
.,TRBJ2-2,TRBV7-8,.,CASSRVLNTGELFF,TGTGCCAGCAGCCGAGTCCTCAACACCGGGGAGCTGTTTTTT
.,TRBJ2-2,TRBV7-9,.,CASSFPDRNTGELFF,TGTGCCAGCAGCTTCCCTGACAGGAACACCGGGGAGCTGTTTTTT
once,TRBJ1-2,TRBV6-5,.,CASSSIGQGRWGYIF,TGTGCCAGCAGCTCCATAGGCCAGGGGCGATGGGGCTACATCTTC
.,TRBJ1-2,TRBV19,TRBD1,CASSRQGAERVYGYTF,TGTGCCAGTAGTAGACAGGGGGCTGAGAGGGTATATGGCTACACCTTC
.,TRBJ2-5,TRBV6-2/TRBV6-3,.,CASSYEWETQYF,TGTGCCAGCAGTTACGAGTGGGAGACCCAGTACTTC
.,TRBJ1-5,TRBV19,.,CASSSKVEGYQPQHF,TGTGCCAGTAGTTCCAAGGTGGAGGGCTATCAGCCCCAGCATTTT
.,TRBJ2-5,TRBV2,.,CASSVPRGGQETQYF,TGTGCCAGCAGTGTACCCAGAGGGGGCCAAGAGACCCAGTACTTC
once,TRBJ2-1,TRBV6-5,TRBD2,CASSYSSLAGFVEQFF,TGTGCCAGCAGTTACTCGAGTCTAGCGGGATTCGTTGAGCAGTTCTTC
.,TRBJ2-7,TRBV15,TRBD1,CATSRGSGTGHYEQYF,TGTGCCACCAGCAGGGGGTCCGGGACAGGGCACTACGAGCAGTACTTC
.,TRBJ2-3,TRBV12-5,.,CASGVRTDTQYF,TGTGCTAGTGGCGTACGGACAGATACGCAGTATTTT
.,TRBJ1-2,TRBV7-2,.,CASSPLSFHTF,TGTGCCAGCAGCCCCCTCAGTTTCCACACCTTC
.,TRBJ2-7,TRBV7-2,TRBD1,CASSPTGGSYEQYF,TGTGCCAGCAGCCCCACAGGGGGCTCCTACGAGCAGTACTTC
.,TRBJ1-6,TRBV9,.,CASSVAPGSPLHF,TGTGCCAGCAGCGTAGCTCCGGGTTCACCCCTCCACTTT
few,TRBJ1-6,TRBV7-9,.,CASSLGTAFLSPLHF,TGTGCCAGCAGCTTAGGGACAGCGTTCCTTTCACCCCTCCACTTT
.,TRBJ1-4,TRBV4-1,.,CASSHATPREKLFF,TGCGCCAGCAGCCACGCCACTCCTCGCGAAAAACTGTTTTTT
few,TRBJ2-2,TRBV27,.,CASSFNTGELFF,TGTGCCAGCAGCTTTAACACCGGGGAGCTGTTTTTT
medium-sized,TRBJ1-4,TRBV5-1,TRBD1,CASSRTGYNEKLFF,TGCGCCAGCAGCAGGACAGGGTATAATGAAAAACTGTTTTTT
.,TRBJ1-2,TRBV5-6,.,CASSFSRVSVHGYTF,TGTGCCAGCAGCTTCAGCCGGGTCTCAGTCCATGGCTACACCTTC
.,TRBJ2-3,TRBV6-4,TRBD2,CASSESSGGATDTQYF,TGTGCCAGCAGTGAGTCTAGCGGGGGGGCCACAGATACGCAGTATTTT
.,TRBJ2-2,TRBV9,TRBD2,CASSVGDYPGELFF,TGTGCCAGCAGCGTAGGGGACTACCCCGGGGAGCTGTTTTTT
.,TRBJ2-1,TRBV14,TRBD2,CASSLLLAGVYEQFF,TGTGCCAGCAGCCTCTTGCTAGCGGGAGTCTATGAGCAGTTCTTC
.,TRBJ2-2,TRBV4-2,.,CASSQEVLGAGELFF,TGTGCCAGCAGCCAAGAGGTTTTAGGGGCCGGGGAGCTGTTTTTT
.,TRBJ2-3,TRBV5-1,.,CASTSRDTDTQYF,TGCGCCAGCACGAGCAGGGACACAGATACGCAGTATTTT
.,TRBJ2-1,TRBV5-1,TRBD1,CASSADRGLINDEQFF,TGCGCCAGCAGCGCGGACAGGGGGCTTATAAACGATGAGCAGTTCTTC
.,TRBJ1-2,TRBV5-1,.,CASSFSSSGYTF,TGCGCCAGCAGCTTTTCAAGCTCGGGCTACACCTTC
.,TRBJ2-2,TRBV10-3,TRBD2,CAISERGSGGTGELFF,TGTGCCATCAGTGAGAGGGGTAGCGGGGGGACCGGGGAGCTGTTTTTT
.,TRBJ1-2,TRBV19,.,CASSIDSRDRTNYGYTF,TGTGCCAGTAGTATAGATTCCAGGGATCGGACTAACTATGGCTACACCTTC
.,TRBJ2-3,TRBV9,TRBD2,CASSDRLAGVTDTQYF,TGTGCCAGCAGCGACCGGCTAGCGGGGGTTACAGATACGCAGTATTTT
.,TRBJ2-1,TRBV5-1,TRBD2,CASSLLAGGRYNEQFF,TGCGCCAGCAGCCTCTTAGCGGGAGGAAGGTACAATGAGCAGTTCTTC
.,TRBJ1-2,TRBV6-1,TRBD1,CASSEWATQGSYGYTF,TGTGCCAGCAGTGAATGGGCAACACAGGGGAGCTATGGCTACACCTTC
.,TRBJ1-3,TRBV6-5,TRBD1,CASRDRVGNTIYF,TGTGCCAGCAGGGACAGGGTTGGAAACACCATATATTTT
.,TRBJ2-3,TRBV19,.,CASTVRRASSTDTQYF,TGTGCCAGTACCGTCCGCAGGGCCTCTAGCACAGATACGCAGTATTTT
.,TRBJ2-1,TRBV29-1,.,CSVEDTRKATYNEQFF,TGCAGCGTTGAAGACACCCGCAAAGCAACCTACAATGAGCAGTTCTTC
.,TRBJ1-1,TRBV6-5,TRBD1,CASIPGQGWNTEAFF,TGTGCCAGCATTCCGGGACAGGGTTGGAACACTGAAGCTTTCTTT
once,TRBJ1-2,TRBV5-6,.,CASSLDNYGYTF,TGTGCCAGCAGCCTAGACAACTATGGCTACACCTTC
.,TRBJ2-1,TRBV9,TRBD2,CASSVGTSGPTYNEQFF,TGTGCCAGCAGCGTAGGAACTAGCGGACCGACCTACAATGAGCAGTTCTTC
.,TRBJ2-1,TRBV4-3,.,CASSQEPLSSYNEQFF,TGCGCCAGCAGCCAAGAACCCCTGAGCTCCTACAATGAGCAGTTCTTC
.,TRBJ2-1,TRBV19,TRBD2,CASSYRSGAYNEQFF,TGTGCCAGTAGTTATCGTAGCGGGGCGTACAATGAGCAGTTCTTC